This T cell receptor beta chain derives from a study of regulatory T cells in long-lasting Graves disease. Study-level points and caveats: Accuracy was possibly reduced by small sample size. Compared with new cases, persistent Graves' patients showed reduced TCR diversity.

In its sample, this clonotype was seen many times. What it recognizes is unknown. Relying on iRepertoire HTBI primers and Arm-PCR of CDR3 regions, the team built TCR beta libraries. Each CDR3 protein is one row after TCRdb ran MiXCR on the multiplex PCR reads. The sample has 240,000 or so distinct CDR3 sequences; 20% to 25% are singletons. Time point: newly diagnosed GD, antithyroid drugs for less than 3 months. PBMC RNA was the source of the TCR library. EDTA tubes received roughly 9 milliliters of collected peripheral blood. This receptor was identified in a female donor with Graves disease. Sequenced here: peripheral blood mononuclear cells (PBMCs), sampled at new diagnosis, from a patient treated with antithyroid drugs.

The CDR3 sequence: CATGDAQARGLDTQYF. DNA of the CDR3: TGTGCCACCGGGGACGCTCAGGCCCGGGGTTTAGATACGCAGTATTTT. The chain employs TRBV24-1 and TRBJ2-3; D tentatively reads TRBD1 or TRBD2 (5 bases each). From germline, CDR1 is KGHDR and CDR2 SFDVKD. With 9 bases removed from V and 5 bases from J, the gap between germline ends came to 23 bases. The CDR3 contains 16 residues.